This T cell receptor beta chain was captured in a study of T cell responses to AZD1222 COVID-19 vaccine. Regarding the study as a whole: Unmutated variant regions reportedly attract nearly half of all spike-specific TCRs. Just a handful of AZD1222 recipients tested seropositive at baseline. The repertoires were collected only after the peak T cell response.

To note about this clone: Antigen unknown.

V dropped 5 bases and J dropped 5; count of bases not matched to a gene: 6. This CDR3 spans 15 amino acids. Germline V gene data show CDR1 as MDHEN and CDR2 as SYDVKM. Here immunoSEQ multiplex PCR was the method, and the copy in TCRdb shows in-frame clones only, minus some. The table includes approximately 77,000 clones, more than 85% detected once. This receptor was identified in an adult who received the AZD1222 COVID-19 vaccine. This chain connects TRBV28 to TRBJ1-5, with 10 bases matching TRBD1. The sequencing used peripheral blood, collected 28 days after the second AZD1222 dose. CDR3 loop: CASSVGTGVDQPQHF. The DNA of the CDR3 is TGTGCCAGCAGTGTAGGGACAGGGGTCGATCAGCCCCAGCATTTT.